The rows below give T cell receptor beta chains drawn from one sample of a study of radiotherapy plus CTLA-4 blockade in lung cancer. Measured with immunoSEQ multiplex PCR; TCRdb has only the in-frame clones, and not every one. The sample records approximately 77,000 clones, around 81% being singletons. This sample comprised peripheral blood, obtained from a patient treated with radiotherapy plus ipilimumab. These TCRs come from a human donor with non-small cell lung cancer whose response to radiotherapy plus ipilimumab could not be evaluated. Some clones in this sample may be carry-over from other donors' samples. Both conserved end residues are part of each CDR3. D genes are given only for firm matches. A clone size is listed for some rows: how often the clone was seen (once, few, many), or a class if it is expanded.

clone size: NA; J gene: TRBJ2-2; D gene: TRBD1; V gene: TRBV7-2; CDR3 DNA: TGTGCCAGCAGCTTTAGACAGGGGGCGCCTGTCGGCGGGGAGCTGTTTTTT; CDR3 protein: CASSFRQGAPVGGELFF
clone size: NA; J gene: TRBJ2-1; D gene: NA; V gene: TRBV5-1; CDR3 DNA: TGCGCCAGCAGCGTGGTGGGCGGGGATGAGCAGTTCTTC; CDR3 protein: CASSVVGGDEQFF
clone size: few; J gene: TRBJ2-2; D gene: TRBD2; V gene: TRBV7-6; CDR3 DNA: TGTGCCAGCAGCCCCCTTGCCGTGGCGGGGGGGTTCACCGGGGAGCTGTTTTTT; CDR3 protein: CASSPLAVAGGFTGELFF
clone size: NA; J gene: TRBJ1-2; D gene: NA; V gene: TRBV5-6; CDR3 DNA: TGTGCCAGCAGCTTGGGGGGGCAGGGTGGCTATGGCTACACCTTC; CDR3 protein: CASSLGGQGGYGYTF
clone size: NA; J gene: TRBJ2-7; D gene: NA; V gene: TRBV5-1; CDR3 DNA: TGCGCCAGCAGCTTGGAACAGGGAGCCTACGAGCAGTACTTC; CDR3 protein: CASSLEQGAYEQYF
clone size: NA; J gene: TRBJ2-2; D gene: NA; V gene: TRBV5-1; CDR3 DNA: TGCGCCAGCAGCACTAGCCCCGGGGAGCTGTTTTTT; CDR3 protein: CASSTSPGELFF
clone size: once; J gene: TRBJ2-1; D gene: TRBD2; V gene: TRBV11-3; CDR3 DNA: TGTGCCAGCAGCCCCCGGACTAGCGGGGATGAGCAGTTCTTC; CDR3 protein: CASSPRTSGDEQFF
clone size: few; J gene: TRBJ1-2; D gene: TRBD1; V gene: TRBV6-6; CDR3 DNA: TGTGCCAGCAGCCGCCTATACGCTACAGGGGGCTCCGGCTACACCTTC; CDR3 protein: CASSRLYATGGSGYTF
clone size: NA; J gene: TRBJ2-2; D gene: TRBD2; V gene: TRBV28; CDR3 DNA: TGTGCCAGCAGTTTGGGACTAGTCGGCACCGGGGAGCTGTTTTTT; CDR3 protein: CASSLGLVGTGELFF
clone size: NA; J gene: TRBJ2-2; D gene: TRBD1; V gene: TRBV19; CDR3 DNA: TGTGCCAGTAGAGTAGGGACAGCGAACACCGGGGAGCTGTTTTTT; CDR3 protein: CASRVGTANTGELFF
clone size: NA; J gene: TRBJ1-1; D gene: NA; V gene: TRBV14; CDR3 DNA: TGTGCCAGCAGCCAAGATCGTAGCCGGCCAGCTTTCTTT; CDR3 protein: CASSQDRSRPAFF
clone size: NA; J gene: TRBJ1-5; D gene: TRBD1; V gene: TRBV28; CDR3 DNA: TGTGCCACCAGGGACAGCCCCAATCAGCCCCAGCATTTT; CDR3 protein: CATRDSPNQPQHF
clone size: NA; J gene: TRBJ2-3; D gene: TRBD2; V gene: TRBV7-3; CDR3 DNA: TGTGCCAGCAGCTTAGGGCACGGGCGGGGGACAGATACGCAGTATTTT; CDR3 protein: CASSLGHGRGTDTQYF
clone size: NA; J gene: TRBJ1-6; D gene: TRBD1; V gene: TRBV6-1; CDR3 DNA: TGTGCCGGTCAGACAGGGAGGAACTCACCCCTCCACTTT; CDR3 protein: CAGQTGRNSPLHF
clone size: few; J gene: TRBJ2-7; D gene: NA; V gene: TRBV6-1; CDR3 DNA: TGTGCCAGCAGTGTATATGGGACATCTTCCTCCTACGAGCAGTACTTC; CDR3 protein: CASSVYGTSSSYEQYF
clone size: few; J gene: TRBJ2-5; D gene: TRBD2; V gene: TRBV7-7; CDR3 DNA: TGTGCTAGCAGCCAGACTAGCGGGGAAGAGACCCAGTACTTC; CDR3 protein: CASSQTSGEETQYF
clone size: few; J gene: TRBJ2-3; D gene: NA; V gene: TRBV6-1; CDR3 DNA: TGTGCCAGCAGTGATCGGAGCACAGATACGCAGTATTTT; CDR3 protein: CASSDRSTDTQYF
clone size: NA; J gene: TRBJ2-7; D gene: TRBD2; V gene: TRBV11-2; CDR3 DNA: TGTGCCAGCAGCTTAGGCGGGGGGACCGAGCAGTACTTC; CDR3 protein: CASSLGGGTEQYF
clone size: NA; J gene: TRBJ2-1; D gene: NA; V gene: TRBV2; CDR3 DNA: TGTGCCAGCAAGAGGGAGGGGGGGCCCTACAATGAGCAGTTCTTC; CDR3 protein: CASKREGGPYNEQFF
clone size: NA; J gene: TRBJ2-4; D gene: NA; V gene: TRBV6-1; CDR3 DNA: TGTGCCAGCAGTGAAGCTGGGGGGAAAAACATTCAGTACTTC; CDR3 protein: CASSEAGGKNIQYF
clone size: NA; J gene: TRBJ2-1; D gene: NA; V gene: TRBV2; CDR3 DNA: TGTGCCAGCAGCAAGGGGCAGGGCGCCCCTTACAATGAGCAGTTCTTC; CDR3 protein: CASSKGQGAPYNEQFF
clone size: NA; J gene: TRBJ1-2; D gene: NA; V gene: TRBV4-1; CDR3 DNA: TGCGCCAGCAGACCTGACACCGGAGGCGGCTACACCTTC; CDR3 protein: CASRPDTGGGYTF
clone size: NA; J gene: TRBJ1-2; D gene: TRBD1; V gene: TRBV6-1; CDR3 DNA: TGTGCCAGCAGTGAGGCGGACAGGGTCGTCTATGGCTACACCTTC; CDR3 protein: CASSEADRVVYGYTF
clone size: NA; J gene: TRBJ1-1; D gene: TRBD1; V gene: TRBV5-1; CDR3 DNA: TGCGCCAGCAGCTTAGGGGGCAGATCGAACACTGAAGCTTTCTTT; CDR3 protein: CASSLGGRSNTEAFF
clone size: once; J gene: TRBJ1-5; D gene: NA; V gene: TRBV18; CDR3 DNA: TGTGCCAGCTCACAGTCGGACAGAGATAGCAATCAGCCCCAGCATTTT; CDR3 protein: CASSQSDRDSNQPQHF
clone size: NA; J gene: TRBJ1-2; D gene: TRBD1; V gene: TRBV5-5; CDR3 DNA: TGTGCCAGCAGCTCCGGGACAGGGGTTACCTATGGCTACACCTTC; CDR3 protein: CASSSGTGVTYGYTF
clone size: once; J gene: TRBJ1-1; D gene: TRBD1; V gene: TRBV7-2; CDR3 DNA: TGTGCCAGCAGCTTCGGTCAGGGGGCGAACACTGAAGCTTTCTTT; CDR3 protein: CASSFGQGANTEAFF
clone size: NA; J gene: TRBJ1-2; D gene: TRBD1; V gene: TRBV6-5; CDR3 DNA: TGTGCCAGCAGTTACTCGAGAGGGGGCGCAGATGGCTACACCTTC; CDR3 protein: CASSYSRGGADGYTF
clone size: NA; J gene: TRBJ2-1; D gene: NA; V gene: TRBV5-1; CDR3 DNA: TGCGCCAGCAGCTTGGGGCTGGAGCAGTTCTTC; CDR3 protein: CASSLGLEQFF
clone size: once; J gene: TRBJ1-2; D gene: TRBD1; V gene: TRBV7-2; CDR3 DNA: TGTGCCAGCAGCTACGACAGGGGTAATGGCTACACCTTC; CDR3 protein: CASSYDRGNGYTF
clone size: NA; J gene: TRBJ2-2; D gene: TRBD1; V gene: TRBV19; CDR3 DNA: TGTGCCAGTAGTATAAGGGACAGGGGGCGCGAGGAGCTGTTTTTT; CDR3 protein: CASSIRDRGREELFF
clone size: NA; J gene: TRBJ2-2; D gene: TRBD1; V gene: TRBV5-4; CDR3 DNA: TGTGCCAGCAGCTTGGCCGGGACAGAGAGGACCGGGGAGCTGTTTTTT; CDR3 protein: CASSLAGTERTGELFF
clone size: NA; J gene: TRBJ2-5; D gene: TRBD1; V gene: TRBV7-9; CDR3 DNA: TGTGCCAGCAGTCGCAACTTCAGGGGGCCCCAAGAGACCCAGTACTTC; CDR3 protein: CASSRNFRGPQETQYF
clone size: NA; J gene: TRBJ1-5; D gene: NA; V gene: TRBV28; CDR3 DNA: TGTGCCAGCAGGCGTTTCGCACCGCAGCCCCAGCATTTT; CDR3 protein: CASRRFAPQPQHF
clone size: few; J gene: TRBJ2-5; D gene: TRBD1; V gene: TRBV11-1; CDR3 DNA: TGTGCCAGCAGCGCCGACAGGGTGGCGGAGACCCAGTACTTC; CDR3 protein: CASSADRVAETQYF
clone size: NA; J gene: TRBJ2-4; D gene: NA; V gene: TRBV4-2; CDR3 DNA: TGTGCCAGCAGCCAAGATTTGGCAGTGGGGGCAAACATTCAGTACTTC; CDR3 protein: CASSQDLAVGANIQYF
clone size: NA; J gene: TRBJ2-7; D gene: NA; V gene: TRBV18; CDR3 DNA: TGTGCCAGCTCACCGAACCAGGGTAACCCTTTGCAGTACTTC; CDR3 protein: CASSPNQGNPLQYF
clone size: NA; J gene: TRBJ1-4; D gene: NA; V gene: TRBV7-9; CDR3 DNA: TGTGCCAGCAGCTTCAACAGGGAAGAAAAACTGTTTTTT; CDR3 protein: CASSFNREEKLFF
clone size: NA; J gene: TRBJ1-2; D gene: NA; V gene: TRBV4-2; CDR3 DNA: TGTGCCAGCAGCCAAGAAGGGGATGGCTACACCTTC; CDR3 protein: CASSQEGDGYTF
clone size: NA; J gene: TRBJ2-1; D gene: TRBD2; V gene: TRBV28; CDR3 DNA: TGTGCCAGCAAAGCGGGGCAACTCTACAATGAGCAGTTCTTC; CDR3 protein: CASKAGQLYNEQFF
clone size: NA; J gene: TRBJ2-7; D gene: NA; V gene: TRBV28; CDR3 DNA: TGTGCCAGTTATCCTAGCCCGGGGTCCCCATACGAGCAGTACTTC; CDR3 protein: CASYPSPGSPYEQYF
clone size: NA; J gene: TRBJ2-5; D gene: TRBD2; V gene: TRBV5-6; CDR3 DNA: TGTGCCAGCAGCTGGGGACTAGCGGCGATAGACCAAGAGACCCAGTACTTC; CDR3 protein: CASSWGLAAIDQETQYF
clone size: NA; J gene: TRBJ1-1; D gene: NA; V gene: TRBV5-5; CDR3 DNA: TGTGCCAGCAGCTTGTATGACAGTTCTGGTGAAGCTTTCTTT; CDR3 protein: CASSLYDSSGEAFF
clone size: once; J gene: TRBJ1-2; D gene: NA; V gene: TRBV6-5; CDR3 DNA: TGTGCCAGCAGTTCCGACAGCTATGGCTACACCTTC; CDR3 protein: CASSSDSYGYTF
clone size: many; J gene: TRBJ1-1; D gene: NA; V gene: TRBV28; CDR3 DNA: TGTGCCAGCAGTTTGTATCAGGTTAACACTGAAGCTTTCTTT; CDR3 protein: CASSLYQVNTEAFF